Following are 11 T cell receptor beta chains from one sample sequenced in a study of T-cell reconstitution after alpha-beta-depleted transplantation in children (dated by TCRdb to the mid-2010s). Library generation was performed with PCR. For sequencing, an Illumina HiSeq 2500 was employed. To normalize quantification of the TCRbeta repertoire, the TCR libraries were built with molecular barcoding that relied on unique molecular identifiers. Clones were called with MiXCR by TCRdb after fastp trimmed the public reads at Q25, and only in-frame beta chains were retained. Duplicate CDR3 protein sequences are folded into a single record with the most common DNA and genes. The sample table lists a few hundred thousand distinct CDR3 sequences, about a tenth of them with a count of one. The ten largest clones capture roughly a tenth of the sample. The sample in question was PBMCs from the stem cell graft donor, obtained from the stem cell graft. The source is a human donor who donated a stem cell graft to a child with SCID.

This clonotype was seen only a few times. The chain combines TRBV12-3 or TRBV12-4 with TRBJ1-6; D is uncertain. This CDR3 comprises 14 residues. The V gene lost 3 bases and the J gene lost 7 bases, with 10 bases spanning the gap. The CDR3 spells CASSLYSSNSPLHF. The DNA for the CDR3 is TGTGCCAGCAGTTTGTACAGCAGCAATTCACCCCTCCACTTT.

The V and J genes are TRBV7-9 and TRBJ2-1, with D perhaps given as TRBD1 or TRBD2 (5 bases each). Germline V lookup: CDR1 SEHNR, CDR2 FQNEAQ (reference sequence). The length of the CDR3 is 17 residues. V dropped 5 bases and J dropped 3 bases, with 20 bases sitting between them. The CDR3 loop reads CASSRTGERQIYNEQFF. The CDR3 DNA sequence: TGTGCCAGCAGCCGAACCGGGGAGCGACAGATCTACAATGAGCAGTTCTTC.

This clonotype was detected only a few times. This chain connects TRBV3-1 to TRBJ2-3; D might be TRBD2 (5 bases). The CDR3 is made up of 14 amino acids. Between the trimmed V and J ends, which lost 4 bases and 2 bases, there was a span of 10 bases. In germline, CDR1 is LGHDT, CDR2 YNNKEL (reference sequence). Written as DNA, the CDR3 is TGTGCCAGCAGCCCGAGACGGGACACAGATACGCAGTATTTT. Translated, it gives CASSPRRDTDTQYF.

Many counts were recorded for this clonotype. The CDR3 sequence is CASNWAGTGDTQYF. CDR3 coding DNA: TGTGCCAGCAACTGGGCGGGGACGGGGGATACGCAGTATTTT. The gene calls are TRBV7-8 and TRBJ2-3, with a tentative D call TRBD2 (6 bases). Germline CDR1 is SGHVS and CDR2 is FQNEAQ. Between the trimmed V and J ends, which lost 7 bases and 6 bases, there was a span of 17 bases. The CDR3 has 14 residues.

The J gene is TRBJ1-2, the V gene TRBV9; D is uncertain. Trimming took off 0 bases at V and 7 bases at J, with 10 bases between the two ends. The CDR3 extends over 13 amino acids. CDR1 is SGDLS, CDR2 YYNGEE, per germline. The CDR3 sequence: CASSVGGLGGYTF. CDR3 nucleotide sequence: TGTGCCAGCAGCGTAGGAGGGTTGGGTGGCTACACCTTC.

Turning to this clonotype: Just one base apart from a much larger clone, this may be a read error. This rearrangement joins TRBV9 to TRBJ1-2; D gene uncertain. V was pared by 3 bases and J by 7 bases, with 10 bases between. Germline CDR1 reads SGDLS; CDR2 reads YYNGEE. CDR3 length: 12 amino acids. This CDR3 reads CASSGTASGYTF. The CDR3 nucleotides are TGTGCCAGCAGCGGGACCGCCAGTGGCTACACCTTC.

This clonotype appeared a few times. This sequence joins TRBV20-1 and TRBJ2-7; D could derive from TRBD1 or TRBD2 (5 bases each). The CDR3 loop spans 15 amino acids. Germline-derived CDR1 and CDR2 are DFQATT and SNEGSKA (reference sequence). V was shortened by 0 bases and J by 2 bases, with 14 bases between the two germline ends. The CDR3 reads CSARDTGRSAYEQYF. CDR3 sequence (DNA): TGCAGTGCTAGAGATACGGGACGGTCGGCCTACGAGCAGTACTTC.

J is TRBJ2-1 and V is TRBV10-3; 9 bases map to TRBD2. Germline V gene sequence: CDR1 ENHRY, CDR2 SYGVKD. The CDR3 consists of 15 residues. V lost 4 bases, J lost 4 bases, and 5 bases stayed unmatched. The CDR3 region is CAISAAGGGYNEQFF. DNA for the CDR3: TGTGCCATCAGTGCGGCGGGGGGGGGTTACAATGAGCAGTTCTTC.

This clonotype was seen a few times. This sequence joins TRBV9 and TRBJ2-1, with 7 bases that match TRBD2. Trimming at V came to 4 bases and at J to 4 bases, leaving 17 bases not matched to a gene. Looked up from germline, CDR1 is SGDLS and CDR2 is YYNGEE. There are 18 residues in the CDR3. CDR3 sequence reads: CASSRISGSGYSYNEQFF. The CDR3 nucleotides are TGTGCCAGCAGCCGAATCTCGGGTAGCGGGTACTCATACAATGAGCAGTTCTTC. The complete variable domain, with remaining parts taken from reference TRBV9 and TRBJ2-1, reads DSGVTQTPKHLITATGQRVTLRCSPRSGDLSVYWYQQSLDQGLQFLIQYYNGEERAKGNILERFSAQQFPDLHSELNLSSLELGDSALYFCASSRISGSGYSYNEQFFGPGTRLTVL.

Comments on this clonotype: One end of the junction does not line up with germline, which may come from a read error. The chain combines TRBV4-2 with TRBJ1-5; perhaps TRBD1 as D (6 bases). Germline assignment: CDR1 LGHNA and CDR2 YNFKEQ. This CDR3 contains 13 residues. The CDR3 loop reads CAISPGQYQPQHF. The DNA of the CDR3 is TGTGCCATCAGCCCCGGACAGTATCAGCCCCAGCATTTT.

This clonotype has at least ten counts. The chain combines TRBV12-3 or TRBV12-4 with TRBJ1-1; 8 bases line up with TRBD1. V was pared by 6 bases and J by 6 bases, with 12 bases of the junction left unmatched. CDR3 length: 15 amino acids. The CDR3 reads CASSSRTGRNAEAFF. The CDR3 DNA reads TGTGCCAGCAGCTCCCGGACAGGGCGGAATGCTGAAGCTTTCTTT.